This T cell receptor (beta chain) was sequenced during a study of cytomegalovirus exposure and HLA in healthy donors. Study at large: Later analysis reported that the 120 or so validation repertoires shared the platform of the 650 to 700 first-cohort repertoires. General study points: Cytomegalovirus association was listed for about 150 TCR beta chains. Generally TCR sequences proved uncommon, though certain public TCRs appeared in numerous donors.

A note on this clone: Its antigen is unidentified.

CDR3 length equals 14 residues. V was pared by 4 bases and J by 6 bases, with 5 bases of the junction left unmatched. Germline V gives CDR1 WNHNN, CDR2 SYGVQD (reference sequence). Donors were drawn from the approximately 120-subject validation cohort, separate from the approximately 700-subject first cohort. Here immunoSEQ multiplex PCR was the method, and the copy in TCRdb shows in-frame clones only, minus some. The sample shows 150,000 to 200,000 clones, roughly 91% of them seen only once. The chain couples TRBV10-1 to TRBJ2-7; 11 nucleotides align to TRBD1. The clonotype comes from a man aged 18 to 29 in good health and CMV-seronegative. The specimen sequenced was PBMCs. The CDR3 DNA is TGCGCCAGCAGTGCGGGACAGGGGGGGGGCGAGCAGTACTTC. It is translated as CASSAGQGGGEQYF.